This entry features one TCR beta chain sequence. Its specificity is unknown. The sample is drawn from a study of monozygotic twins with inflammatory bowel disease. Study observations and caveats: It was not supported that a single strong signal or clonotype was associated with IBD. IBD patients carried less diverse TCRbeta repertoires (inverse Simpson) than healthy co-twins. Discordant twins showed the same repertoire similarity as concordant twins, possibly from limited power.

For both chains, the TCRalpha and TCRbeta cDNA went through two nested PCRs of about 15 and 9 cycles. Reanalyzing the 5' RACE reads, TCRdb keeps one entry per CDR3 protein, without DNA. This sample's clone table lists more than 350,000 distinct CDR3 sequences. Sequencing input: blood. This clonotype was sampled from a human donor with ulcerative colitis or Crohn's disease, or a healthy co-twin of an affected twin (not recorded which).

This CDR3 is CASSYAGTGFLNEQFF. This chain uses TRBV6-5 with TRBJ2-1; TCRdb's assignment of TRBD1 cannot be checked, as there is no DNA. The CDR3 runs 16 residues. CDR1 is MNHEY and CDR2 is SVGAGI in the germline V gene.